Presented here are 10 T cell receptor beta chains from one specimen sequenced in a study of cytomegalovirus exposure and HLA in healthy donors. Amplification used 60 Vbeta primers and 13 Jbeta primers. Only in-frame clones appear in the TCRdb table, and some are missing; sequencing was by immunoSEQ multiplex PCR. This sample yields about 40,000 clones, of which almost 70% are seen a single time; around 4% belongs to the top ten. Source material: PBMCs. All receptors come from a man in his forties in good health and CMV-seronegative.

The chain joins TRBV27 to TRBJ1-1; the D gene is possibly TRBD1 (5 bases). V gave up 4 bases and J gave up 1 base, with 7 bases separating them. This CDR3 is built from 13 residues. The germline V gene has CDR1 MNHEY and CDR2 SMNVEV (reference sequence). The CDR3 loop is CASSYGQNTEAFF. For the CDR3, the DNA is TGTGCCAGCAGTTATGGACAGAACACTGAAGCTTTCTTT.

The rearrangement joins TRBV10-1 to TRBJ2-1, with 9 positions matching TRBD1. Germline loops: CDR1 WNHNN, CDR2 SYGVQD (reference sequence). V lost 6 bases, J lost 1 base, and 4 bases stayed unmatched. The CDR3 is 15 amino acids. CDR3 loop: CASRRGQGSYNEQFF. CDR3 nucleotides: TGCGCCAGCAGGAGGGGACAGGGATCCTACAATGAGCAGTTCTTC.

The chain joins TRBV15 to TRBJ2-5, with D maybe TRBD2 (5 bases). The last part of the DNA fits TRBJ2-7 better; the J call may be wrong. The CDR3 extends over 15 amino acids. Germline CDR1 and CDR2: LNHNV and YYDKDF (reference sequence). DNA for the CDR3: TGTGCCACCAGCAGAGAGTCTCCGGGGTCCTACGAGCAGTACTTC. Translated: CATSRESPGSYEQYF.

The chain uses TRBV5-6 and TRBJ1-1; a weak D match, TRBD1 (6 bases). The CDR3 length is 14 residues. V was trimmed by 1 base and J by 4 bases, leaving 11 bases between them. Germline values: CDR1 SGHDT, CDR2 YYEEEE. This CDR3 reads CASSLQGLATEAFF. Here the CDR3 DNA reads TGTGCCAGCAGCTTGCAGGGGTTGGCCACTGAAGCTTTCTTT. The full variable domain, rest sourced from reference TRBV5-6 and TRBJ1-1, is DAGVTQSPTHLIKTRGQQVTLRCSPKSGHDTVSWYQQALGQGPQFIFQYYEEEERQRGNFPDRFSGHQFPNYSSELNVNALLLGDSALYLCASSLQGLATEAFFGQGTRLTVV.

The J gene is TRBJ2-7, the V gene TRBV4-3; 8 positions agree with TRBD1. Trimming took 3 bases from V and 6 from J; bases not matched to a gene: 4. The CDR3 sequence is 13 residues long. Germline-derived CDR1 and CDR2 are LGHNA and YSLEER. The CDR3 loop reads CASSQETGGEQYF. Written as DNA, the CDR3 is TGCGCCAGCAGCCAGGAAACAGGGGGCGAGCAGTACTTC.

This clone has a handful of counts. The chain employs TRBV6-5 and TRBJ1-4; 7 bases are a match to TRBD1. CDR3 length equals 14 residues. The ends lost 4 bases at V and 6 bases at J; junction bases unmatched: 5. Per germline, CDR1 MNHEY and CDR2 SVGAGI. This CDR3 reads CASSSGQLDEKLFF. The CDR3 nucleotides read TGTGCCAGCAGTTCGGGACAGTTAGATGAAAAACTGTTTTTT.

V and J are TRBV28 and TRBJ1-2; 8 nucleotides line up with TRBD1. The CDR3 runs 13 residues. Germline assignment: CDR1 MDHEN and CDR2 SYDVKM. With V trimmed by 2 bases and J by 4 bases, 0 bases remained unmatched. Written as DNA, the CDR3 is TGTGCCAGCAGTTTAGGACAGGGCTATGGCTACACCTTC. This encodes CASSLGQGYGYTF.

This clone was picked up one time. V is TRBV5-4 and J is TRBJ2-3, with D unresolved. This CDR3 spans 15 amino acids. Per germline, CDR1 SGHNT and CDR2 YYREEE (reference sequence). With 2 bases removed from V and 8 bases from J, the gap between germline ends came to 18 bases. The chain's CDR3 is CASSLDGASEGTQYF. The CDR3 region has the DNA TGTGCCAGCAGCTTAGATGGAGCGAGCGAAGGTACGCAGTATTTT.

J is TRBJ1-6 and V is TRBV30; D perhaps matches TRBD1 (6 bases). From germline, CDR1 is GTSNPN and CDR2 SVGIG (reference sequence). V was clipped by 5 bases and J by 7 bases, with 15 bases between them. The CDR3 length is 14 residues. For the CDR3, the DNA is TGTGCCTGGGCCAACAGGGTCGGGAATTCACCCCTCCACTTT. Translated, it gives CAWANRVGNSPLHF.

This sequence joins TRBV29-1 and TRBJ2-2; 11 nucleotides match TRBD1. Looked up from germline, CDR1 is SQVTM and CDR2 is ANQGSEA. V lost 6 bases to trimming and J lost 0 bases; unmatched junction nucleotides: 0. The CDR3 spans 14 residues. The CDR3 sequence is CSVGQGANTGELFF. CDR3 DNA: TGCAGCGTGGGACAGGGGGCGAACACCGGGGAGCTGTTTTTT.